The 15 T cell receptor beta chains below all came from one sample that was sequenced in a study of OX40 agonist ivuxolimab in advanced cancers. Libraries were prepared by immunoSEQ multiplex PCR; TCRdb keeps only in-frame clonotypes and omits some of them. The sample holds tens of thousands of clones; roughly 86% are singletons and the top ten take under 0.85%. The specimen comprised CD4+ or CD8+ T cells sorted from blood, sampled in a trial of the OX40 agonist ivuxolimab. Source of these receptors: an adult with an advanced solid tumor such as melanoma, head and neck, liver or kidney cancer.

This rearrangement joins TRBV2 to TRBJ2-5; 9 nucleotides align to TRBD1. The CDR3 covers 15 residues. CDR1 and CDR2 (germline): SNHLY, FYNNEI. Trimming removed 4 bases from V and 2 bases from J; junction bases left unmatched: 5. The DNA for the CDR3 is TGTGCCAGCAGTGCTACAGGGGGCGGGCAAGAGACCCAGTACTTC. Translated, it gives CASSATGGGQETQYF.

The chain joins TRBV29-1 to TRBJ1-2; possibly TRBD1 for D (5 bases). Germline assignment: CDR1 SQVTM and CDR2 ANQGSEA. The V end lost 4 bases, the J end lost 2 bases, and 8 bases lay between the germline ends. The CDR3 runs 12 residues. The CDR3 DNA sequence: TGCAGCGTTGTTGGGGGGAACTATGGCTACACCTTC. Residues: CSVVGGNYGYTF.

The chain employs TRBV18 and TRBJ1-2, with D possibly TRBD1 on 5 matching bases. From germline, CDR1 is KGHSH and CDR2 LQKENI. The CDR3 runs to 13 residues. V dropped 4 bases and J dropped 2 bases, with 8 bases sitting between them. CDR3 DNA sequence: TGTGCCAGCTCACGAGACAGCAACTATGGCTACACCTTC. Its translation: CASSRDSNYGYTF.

This clone occurred a few times. This sequence joins TRBV5-4 and TRBJ1-5, with D uncertain. Looked up from germline, CDR1 is SGHNT and CDR2 is YYREEE (reference sequence). The CDR3 covers 13 residues. V was clipped by 4 bases and J by 5 bases, with 10 bases between them. The CDR3 loop reads CASSASRDQPQHF. The CDR3 bases are TGTGCCAGCAGCGCCTCACGAGATCAGCCCCAGCATTTT.

V and J are TRBV10-3 and TRBJ2-1; 11 bases are a match to TRBD2. V shed 7 bases, J shed 2 bases, and the junction held 4 bases outside the gene matches. Looked up from germline, CDR1 is ENHRY and CDR2 is SYGVKD. The CDR3 has 15 residues. In nucleotides, the CDR3 is TGTGCCATCAAAGGGACTAGCGGCACCTACAATGAGCAGTTCTTC. It is translated as CAIKGTSGTYNEQFF.

The table lists this clone with a few counts. The chain is built from TRBV5-4 and TRBJ1-5; D is unclear. Looked up from germline, CDR1 is SGHNT and CDR2 is YYREEE (reference sequence). The length of the CDR3 is 12 residues. With 3 bases removed from V and 3 bases from J, the gap between germline ends came to 4 bases. In DNA form, the CDR3 reads TGTGCCAGCAGCTCACCCAATCAGCCCCAGCATTTT. It specifies CASSSPNQPQHF.

J is TRBJ1-3 and V is TRBV19; the D is unclear. The V end was cut by 2 bases, the J end by 0 bases, with 2 bases between. The CDR3 is 13 residues long. Germline CDR1 is LNHDA and CDR2 is SQIVND (reference sequence). CDR3 DNA sequence: TGTGCCAGTAGTATAAACTCTGGAAACACCATATATTTT. This gives the protein CASSINSGNTIYF.

The chain is built from TRBV30 and TRBJ1-6, with a tentative D call TRBD1 (5 bases). Trimming removed 4 bases at V and 0 bases at J, with 16 bases between. The CDR3 consists of 17 residues. CDR1 and CDR2 from the germline V gene are GTSNPN and SVGIG (reference sequence). CDR3 DNA: TGTGCCTGGAAGGGACTCCTTGGTAGCTCCTATAATTCACCCCTCCACTTT. Amino acid sequence: CAWKGLLGSSYNSPLHF.

The chain links TRBV27 to TRBJ2-7; perhaps TRBD2 as D (6 bases). V was cut by 5 bases and J by 2 bases, with 25 bases left in between. CDR1 MNHEY and CDR2 SMNVEV come from the germline V gene (reference sequence). CDR3 length: 18 residues. The CDR3 DNA follows: TGTGCCAGCAGTCCCTTGATGATATCGGGACTCTACCCCTACGAGCAGTACTTC. Protein product: CASSPLMISGLYPYEQYF.

J is TRBJ2-3 and V is TRBV5-1, with D tentatively TRBD1 or TRBD2 (5 bases each). CDR1 is SGHRS, CDR2 YFSETQ, per germline. Trimming stripped 1 base from V and 6 bases from J, with 12 bases between. This CDR3 has 14 residues. The DNA for the CDR3 is TGCGCCAGCAGCTTGCGGGACGGTTCCGATACGCAGTATTTT. Translating gives CASSLRDGSDTQYF.

This chain links TRBV7-2 with TRBJ1-3; TRBD1 is a possible D gene (5 bases). The V gene's germline CDR1 is SGHTA and CDR2 FQGNSA. The germline V and J ends were trimmed by 1 base and 6 bases, with 13 bases remaining between them. This CDR3 contains 15 residues. CDR3 sequence (DNA): TGTGCCAGCAGCTTAGGGCCTCTGGGGCTAAACACCATATATTTT. Translation gives CASSLGPLGLNTIYF.

The rearrangement joins TRBV29-1 to TRBJ2-7, with D possibly being TRBD1 (6 bases). Germline V gene data show CDR1 as SQVTM and CDR2 as ANQGSEA. The germline V and J ends were trimmed by 6 bases and 7 bases, with 19 bases remaining between them. The CDR3 is 13 residues long. CDR3 residues: CSVRSTGQGEQYF. CDR3 coding DNA: TGCAGCGTGCGTTCCACAGGGCAGGGAGAGCAGTACTTC.

This rearrangement joins TRBV5-4 to TRBJ2-6; 8 bases are shared with TRBD1. The CDR3 runs to 17 residues. Germline V CDR1 and CDR2: SGHNT, YYREEE (reference sequence). Trimming at V came to 10 bases and at J to 3 bases, leaving 15 bases not matched to a gene. The CDR3 DNA follows: TGTGCCTCCCTTGGAGACAGGGGCCTGGGTGGGGCCAACGTCCTGACTTTC. It codes for CASLGDRGLGGANVLTF.

The chain employs TRBV4-3 and TRBJ2-2, with 9 bases fitting TRBD1. CDR1 and CDR2 from the germline V gene are LGHNA and YSLEER. J lost 1 base, V lost 4 bases, and 10 bases had no gene match. CDR3 length: 18 residues. CDR3: CASSRSPGTGKNTGELFF. DNA of the CDR3: TGCGCCAGCAGCCGAAGCCCCGGGACAGGGAAGAACACCGGGGAGCTGTTTTTT.

The rearrangement joins TRBV23-1 to TRBJ1-1, with 9 bases lining up with TRBD1. TRBV23-1 is recorded as an ORF, its role being uncertain. J was trimmed by 3 bases and V by 10 bases; bases with no gene match: 18. This CDR3 contains 17 residues. The CDR3 spells CAIPGTQEGQGDTEAFF. The CDR3 DNA is TGCGCCATCCCAGGGACTCAAGAGGGACAGGGAGACACTGAAGCTTTCTTT.